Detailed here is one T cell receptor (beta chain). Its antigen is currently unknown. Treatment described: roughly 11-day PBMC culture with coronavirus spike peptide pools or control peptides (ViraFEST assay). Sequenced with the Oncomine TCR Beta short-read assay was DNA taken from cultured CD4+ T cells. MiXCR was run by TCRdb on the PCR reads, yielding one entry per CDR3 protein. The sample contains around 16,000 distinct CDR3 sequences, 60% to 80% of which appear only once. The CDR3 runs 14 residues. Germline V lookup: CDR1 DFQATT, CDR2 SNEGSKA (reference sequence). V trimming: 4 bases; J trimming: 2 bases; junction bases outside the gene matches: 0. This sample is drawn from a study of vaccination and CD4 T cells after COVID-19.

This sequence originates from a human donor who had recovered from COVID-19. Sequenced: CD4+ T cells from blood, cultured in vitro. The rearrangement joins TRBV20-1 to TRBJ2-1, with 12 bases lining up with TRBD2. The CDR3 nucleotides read TGCAGTGCTACTAGCGGGAGGGCCTACAATGAGCAGTTCTTC. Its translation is CSATSGRAYNEQFF.